This is a list of T cell receptor beta chains from one sample in a study of T cell clonotyping in hematopoietic cell transplantation. Clones were read by immunoSEQ multiplex PCR, and TCRdb kept only the in-frame ones, dropping some. The data hold tens of thousands of clones, with 94% observed a single time. Sequencing was done on a sample of peripheral blood mononuclear cells. Source of these receptors: a woman in her forties or fifties in good health. Some clones in this sample may be carry-over from other donors' samples. Each CDR3 is given with its conserved first and last residue. D genes are given only for firm matches. The listing skips clone size in some rows; elsewhere it reads once, few, many or a size class.

>TRBJ2-5|TRBV11-2|TRBD2|NA
CASSLIASGAQETQYF
TGTGCCAGCAGCTTAATAGCTAGCGGGGCACAAGAGACCCAGTACTTC
>TRBJ2-1|TRBV2|NA|NA
CASVEYNEQFF
TGTGCCAGTGTGGAGTACAATGAGCAGTTCTTC
>TRBJ1-2|TRBV11-1|TRBD1|NA
CASSLAGTGKGYTF
TGTGCCAGCAGCTTAGCTGGGACAGGGAAAGGCTACACCTTC
>TRBJ2-6|TRBV19|NA|NA
CASSYGSSSGANVLTF
TGTGCCAGTAGTTATGGGTCGAGCTCTGGGGCCAACGTCCTGACTTTC
>TRBJ2-3|TRBV4-1|TRBD2|NA
CASSQDPQRGSLHTDTQYF
TGCGCCAGCAGCCAAGATCCCCAGCGGGGGAGTTTACACACAGATACGCAGTATTTT
>TRBJ2-5|TRBV11-1|TRBD1|NA
CASSIQTGGGETQYF
TGTGCCAGCAGCATACAGACAGGGGGCGGGGAGACCCAGTACTTC
>TRBJ1-2|TRBV7-2|TRBD1|NA
CASSLAGQGGYGYTF
TGTGCCAGCAGCTTAGCGGGACAGGGCGGATATGGCTACACCTTC
>TRBJ2-2|TRBV2|NA|NA
CASSEEIGELFF
TGTGCCAGCAGTGAAGAAATCGGGGAGCTGTTTTTT
>TRBJ1-2|TRBV5-1|NA|NA
CASSLEAGNYGYTF
TGCGCCAGCAGCTTGGAGGCCGGCAACTATGGCTACACCTTC
>TRBJ2-5|TRBV30|NA|NA
CAWSEDGEETQYF
TGTGCCTGGAGCGAGGACGGCGAAGAGACCCAGTACTTC
>TRBJ1-1|TRBV5-1|NA|NA
CASRHIQVLDTEAFF
TGCGCCAGCAGGCATATTCAGGTACTTGACACTGAAGCTTTCTTT
>TRBJ1-1|TRBV4-1|NA|NA
CASSQGVNTEAFF
TGCGCCAGCAGCCAAGGGGTGAACACTGAAGCTTTCTTT
>TRBJ1-2|TRBV29-1|NA|NA
CSVGEGGYTF
TGCAGCGTTGGGGAGGGAGGCTACACCTTC
>TRBJ1-6|TRBV28|NA|NA
CASSLLDGTYNSPLHF
TGTGCCAGCAGTCTCCTCGACGGAACCTATAATTCACCCCTCCACTTT
>TRBJ2-4|TRBV2|TRBD2|NA
CASRTGTSGGVAKNIQYF
TGTGCCAGCAGGACCGGGACTAGCGGAGGGGTAGCCAAAAACATTCAGTACTTC
>TRBJ2-6|TRBV11-2|NA|NA
CASSLAGANVLTF
TGTGCCAGCAGCTTAGCTGGGGCCAACGTCCTGACTTTC
>TRBJ1-1|TRBV29-1|NA|NA
CSVEVGGWGTEAFF
TGCAGCGTTGAAGTGGGGGGCTGGGGCACTGAAGCTTTCTTT
>TRBJ2-2|TRBV7-3|TRBD1|NA
CASSSRDRMGPGELFF
TGTGCCAGCAGCTCTAGGGACAGGATGGGCCCCGGGGAGCTGTTTTTT
>TRBJ1-6|TRBV28|NA|NA
CASRETAANSPLHF
TGTGCCAGCAGAGAGACAGCCGCTAATTCACCCCTCCACTTT
>TRBJ1-6|TRBV7-3|NA|NA
CASSSSYNSPLHF
TGTGCCAGCAGCTCCTCCTATAATTCACCCCTCCACTTT
>TRBJ1-3|TRBV5-4|NA|NA
CASSLGGRSGNTIYF
TGTGCCAGCAGCTTAGGGGGACGCTCTGGAAACACCATATATTTT
>TRBJ1-2|TRBV19|NA|once
CASSPGIYGYTF
TGTGCCAGTAGTCCCGGGATCTATGGCTACACCTTC
>TRBJ2-7|TRBV27|NA|once
CASSLRTSFSYEQYF
TGTGCCAGCAGTTTAAGGACTTCGTTCTCCTACGAGCAGTACTTC
>TRBJ2-2|TRBV9|NA|NA
CASSVTGNTGELFF
TGTGCCAGCAGCGTGACAGGAAACACCGGGGAGCTGTTTTTT
>TRBJ2-7|TRBV11-2|NA|NA
CASSLGGTEREQYF
TGTGCCAGCAGCTTGGGCGGCACAGAACGCGAGCAGTACTTC
>TRBJ1-6|TRBV7-2|TRBD1|NA
CASTPGTGDSPLHF
TGTGCCAGCACCCCCGGGACAGGGGATTCACCCCTCCACTTT
>TRBJ2-2|TRBV29-1|NA|NA
CSVGVQGPRSGELFF
TGCAGCGTTGGGGTGCAGGGCCCGCGGTCCGGGGAGCTGTTTTTT
>TRBJ1-6|TRBV25-1|NA|NA
CASSLGSSYNSPLHF
TGTGCCAGCAGTTTGGGGAGCTCCTATAATTCACCCCTCCACTTT
>TRBJ1-6|TRBV5-1|NA|NA
CASSFGEGSYNSPLHF
TGCGCCAGCAGCTTCGGCGAGGGCTCCTATAATTCACCCCTCCACTTT
>TRBJ2-1|TRBV25-1|TRBD2|NA
CASSQLRLAHNEQFF
TGTGCCAGCAGCCAACTCCGACTAGCCCACAATGAGCAGTTCTTC
>TRBJ2-5|TRBV5-1|NA|once
CASSADGAWTQYF
TGCGCCAGCAGCGCGGACGGAGCGTGGACCCAGTACTTC
>TRBJ2-5|TRBV7-7|NA|NA
CASSLMQAETQYF
TGTGCCAGCAGCTTAATGCAGGCTGAGACCCAGTACTTC
>TRBJ1-2|TRBV9|NA|NA
CASSVATEASGYTF
TGTGCCAGCAGCGTAGCGACAGAAGCAAGTGGCTACACCTTC
>TRBJ1-1|TRBV19|NA|NA
CASSINRVDEAFF
TGTGCCAGTAGTATCAACAGGGTGGATGAAGCTTTCTTT
>TRBJ2-7|TRBV5-6|NA|NA
CASSLRRSEQYF
TGTGCCAGCAGCTTGAGGCGGTCCGAGCAGTACTTC
>TRBJ2-1|TRBV19|NA|NA
CASSIQGSHNEQFF
TGTGCCAGTAGTATTCAGGGATCCCACAATGAGCAGTTCTTC
>TRBJ2-5|TRBV6-1|NA|NA
CASTFGTGFQETQYF
TGTGCCAGCACGTTTGGCACGGGGTTTCAAGAGACCCAGTACTTC
>TRBJ1-2|TRBV19|NA|once
CASSIDRGRYGYTF
TGTGCCAGTAGTATCGACCGGGGTCGCTATGGCTACACCTTC
>TRBJ2-7|TRBV5-6|TRBD2|NA
CASSPGLADYEQYF
TGTGCCAGCAGCCCCGGACTAGCGGATTACGAGCAGTACTTC
>TRBJ1-1|TRBV4-2|TRBD1|NA
CASSQGIGQRTGKYTEAFF
TGTGCCAGCAGCCAGGGTATAGGACAGAGGACAGGGAAATACACTGAAGCTTTCTTT
>TRBJ2-1|TRBV11-1|TRBD1|NA
CASSTDRVHEQFF
TGTGCCAGCAGCACCGACAGGGTTCATGAGCAGTTCTTC
>TRBJ2-1|TRBV5-4|TRBD2|NA
CASSGGTSGYNEQFF
TGTGCCAGCAGCGGGGGGACTAGCGGGTACAATGAGCAGTTCTTC
>TRBJ2-3|TRBV7-8|NA|NA
CASSPRWSDTQYF
TGTGCCAGCAGCCCCCGTTGGTCAGATACGCAGTATTTT
>TRBJ1-3|TRBV7-2|NA|once
CASSLALGGTASYGNTIYF
TGTGCCAGCAGCTTAGCGCTAGGCGGGACGGCTTCTTATGGAAACACCATATATTTT
>TRBJ2-7|TRBV27|TRBD1|NA
CASSFRDRAYEQYF
TGTGCCAGCAGTTTCCGGGACAGAGCCTACGAGCAGTACTTC